This record concerns one T cell receptor (beta chain) sequence. Its matching antigen is unknown. Germline values: CDR1 DFQATT, CDR2 SNEGSKA (reference sequence). The CDR3 is 17 residues long. J was trimmed by 2 bases and V by 3 bases; bases with no gene match: 10. The data are from a study of blood T cells in healthy people across ages. Study background: When template switching was applied, about one barcoded beta molecule was captured per two T cells. Study observations and caveats: Estimated diversity, derived from one million T cells, was regarded as an underestimate. Age showed a roughly linear inverse relationship with TCR beta diversity per million T cells.

The second PCR ran roughly 7 to 11 cycles with a sample-barcoded 5' primer and J-beta primers. Each cDNA molecule was tagged by a template-switch adaptor with 12 random nucleotides. In TCRdb, the 5' RACE reads were re-called with MiXCR into one record per CDR3 protein. The sample shows about 730,000 distinct CDR3 sequences, roughly 45% of them seen only once. The chain joins TRBV20-1 to TRBJ2-7; 13 positions agree with TRBD2. The sequencing input was blood. The origin of this receptor is a woman aged 55-70 years in good health. CDR3 amino acids: CSASALIGTSGTYEQYF. In DNA, the CDR3 is TGCAGTGCTAGTGCGCTGATTGGGACTAGCGGGACCTACGAGCAGTACTTC.